This is a list of T cell receptor beta chains from one sample in a study of Tregs in tolerant kidney transplant recipients. Generated by immunoSEQ multiplex PCR, the TCRdb table keeps only in-frame clones and is missing some. Among about 120,000 clones listed, roughly 92% were seen once. Sequenced input: CD4+ T cells from blood. The receptors were sampled from a human donor in good health. Each CDR3 is given without its conserved first and last residue. D genes are given only for firm matches.

>TRBD1|TRBV30
AWTPGQGFWGYT
>.|TRBV5-6
ASSPGGGGNEQF
>TRBD1|TRBV6-6
ASSYFSGQASYEQY
>.|TRBV6-5
ASSYSPMSGYT
>.|TRBV5-1
ASNTQGWDTEAF
>.|TRBV4-1
ASSRWTPNTGELF
>.|TRBV5-6
ASSFVSQDEQY
>TRBD1|TRBV5-5
ASSLPGQGRNEQF
>TRBD1|TRBV7-6
ASSSISGTGSDYTGELF
>.|TRBV5-1
ASSLAAWTYNEQF
>.|TRBV7-8
ASSLRALEPYNEQF
>TRBD2|TRBV15
ATSRDLAGEGETQY
>TRBD1|TRBV6-5
ASSTPGQGLYGYT
>.|TRBV14
ASSQPKTDSYEQY
>.|TRBV11-1
ASSLDPPGSSTDTQY
>.|TRBV4-1
ASSPWSDNSPLH
>.|TRBV5-1
ASSTRGAEAF
>.|TRBV7-9
ASSFPGIRVANEKLF
>TRBD1|TRBV5-1
ASSYDRDGYT
>TRBD1|TRBV18
ASSPRQGLGSEKLF
>TRBD1|TRBV5-1
ASRGTGYNEQF
>.|TRBV9
ASSAGGGREAEQY
>.|TRBV5-3
ARSLAFDRRRDRMNTEAF
>.|TRBV10-1
ASSEGGGQKV
>TRBD1|TRBV6-1
ASTAGGETQY
>TRBD1|TRBV5-6
ASSWDRGMNTEAF
>.|TRBV9
ASSVGSGSRTGELF
>TRBD1|TRBV7-3
ASSLTARGITNYGYT
>TRBD1|TRBV6-1
ASREAGTGSYEQY
>.|TRBV4-1
ASSQGSLEGRQGWRQETQY
>.|TRBV19
ASSTPTWEQY
>TRBD1|TRBV11-3
ASSTTGTGEREQY
>.|TRBV23-1
ASSQSKPRTNYGYT
>.|TRBV21-1
ASSKGLGGVNTEAF
>TRBD1|TRBV10-3
AISGDRDQPQH
>.|TRBV18
ASSIGFGANEKLF
>.|TRBV30
AWSPADRSSYNEQF